Following are 2 T cell receptor beta chains from one sample sequenced in a study of blood T cells in healthy people across ages. With a J-beta primer mix and a sample-barcoded 5' primer, a second PCR ran roughly 7 to 11 cycles. Each CDR3 protein is one row after TCRdb ran MiXCR on the 5' RACE reads. The sample carries 650,000 or so distinct CDR3 sequences, 52% recorded once. Material: blood. The receptor source for this set is a woman older than 75 in good health.

As for this clonotype: Sequence at one end of the junction differs from germline and may be a read error. The rearrangement links TRBV6-2 or TRBV6-3 to TRBJ2-3; D call uncertain. The CDR3 has 12 residues. Germline values: CDR1 MNHEY, CDR2 SVGEGT. The CDR3 is CASRYYDARQYF. The CDR3 nucleotides are TGTGCCAGCAGGTACTACGATGCAAGGCAGTATTTT.

The rearrangement links TRBV7-9 to TRBJ2-7, with D perhaps given as TRBD1 or TRBD2 (5 bases each). The J call may be incorrect, as the DNA end agrees better with TRBJ2-5. The CDR3 loop spans 15 amino acids. CDR1 and CDR2 from the germline V gene are SEHNR and FQNEAQ (reference sequence). The CDR3 DNA is TGTGCCAGCAGCTTAGTTATGCCCGGGGCAGAGACCCAGTACTTC. Amino acid sequence: CASSLVMPGAETQYF.